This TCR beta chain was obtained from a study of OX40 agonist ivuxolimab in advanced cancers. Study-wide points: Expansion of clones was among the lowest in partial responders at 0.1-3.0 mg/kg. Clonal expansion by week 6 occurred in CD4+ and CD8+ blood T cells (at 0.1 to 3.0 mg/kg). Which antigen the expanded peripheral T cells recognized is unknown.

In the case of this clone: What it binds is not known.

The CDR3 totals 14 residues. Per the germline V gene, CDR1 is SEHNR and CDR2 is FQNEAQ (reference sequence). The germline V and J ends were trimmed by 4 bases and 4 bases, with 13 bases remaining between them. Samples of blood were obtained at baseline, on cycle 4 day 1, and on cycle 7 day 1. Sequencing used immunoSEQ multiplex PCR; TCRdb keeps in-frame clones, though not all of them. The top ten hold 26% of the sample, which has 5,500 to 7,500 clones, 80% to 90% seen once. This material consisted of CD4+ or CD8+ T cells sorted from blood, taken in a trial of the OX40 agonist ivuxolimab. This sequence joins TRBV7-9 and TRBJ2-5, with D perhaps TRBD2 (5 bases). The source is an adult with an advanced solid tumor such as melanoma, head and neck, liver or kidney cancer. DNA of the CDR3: TGTGCCAGCAGCTCGGCGGGCCGGAGAGAGACCCAGTACTTC. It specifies CASSSAGRRETQYF.